Following are 3 T cell receptor beta chains from one sample sequenced in a study of control samples from healthy donors and cancer patients (dated by TCRdb to about 2020). Libraries were constructed by the immunoSEQ multiplex PCR assay. TCRdb carries this immuneACCESS record with in-frame sequences only. Its versions omit some clonotypes, under half of them owing to an unresolved V gene in the studies checked, with the rest unexplained. Within this sample are under 30,000 clones, with around 80% of them counted one time only. The top ten constitute around 20% of the sample. The sample was PBMCs. All receptors come from a man aged 60 to 75 with head and neck cancer.

V and J are TRBV28 and TRBJ1-1; D may be TRBD1 (6 bases). The CDR3 consists of 13 residues. Germline CDR1 MDHEN, CDR2 SYDVKM. The V end was cut by 7 bases, the J end by 10 bases, with 19 bases between. The CDR3 protein is CASIKGVGVGAFF. The CDR3 bases are TGTGCCAGCATCAAGGGGGTCGGGGTTGGAGCTTTCTTT.

J is TRBJ1-1 and V is TRBV24-1; 12 bases are a match to TRBD1. Trimming removed 7 bases from V and 6 bases from J; junction bases left unmatched: 5. CDR1 and CDR2 from the germline V gene are KGHDR and SFDVKD. This CDR3 comprises 14 residues. The CDR3 here is CATRGTGGAAEAFF. The CDR3 coding sequence is TGTGCCACCAGGGGGACAGGGGGCGCGGCTGAAGCTTTCTTT.

The chain joins TRBV25-1 to TRBJ1-5, with a possible D match to TRBD1 (5 bases). V was shortened by 2 bases and J by 2 bases, with 7 bases between the two germline ends. This CDR3 spans 14 amino acids. Germline assignment: CDR1 MGHDK and CDR2 SYGVNS. Written as DNA, the CDR3 is TGTGCCAGCAGTGAAGTAGGGGGCAATCAGCCCCAGCATTTT. This translates into CASSEVGGNQPQHF.